This paragraph covers one T cell receptor beta chain sequence. Its target is not known. This specimen comes from a study of blood T cells in healthy people across ages. Turning to the study itself: About one barcoded beta molecule per two T cells came from capture by template switching. Findings and limits, study-wide: Unknown CMV status may confound age-related changes in expanded clones.

Drawn from each donor were ten milliliters of peripheral blood. The use of a sample-barcoded 5' primer and a J-beta primer mix characterized a second PCR of roughly 6 to 11 cycles. Each cDNA molecule, via a template-switch adaptor with 12 random nucleotides, was tagged. TCRdb reprocessed the 5' RACE reads via MiXCR and lists one record per CDR3 protein. The sample holds around 400,000 distinct CDR3 sequences, approximately 47% seen once. Germline V gives CDR1 SGHDT, CDR2 YYEEEE. The CDR3 runs to 16 residues. The chain combines TRBV5-6 with TRBJ2-4; no definite D call. The J call is in doubt because the DNA end fits TRBJ2-7 better. This receptor was taken from a man between 60 and 70 years old in good health. Input material: blood. CDR3 region: CASSLGVGVLSYEQYF. The CDR3 nucleotides read TGTGCCAGCAGCTTGGGGGTAGGCGTTCTAAGCTACGAGCAGTACTTC.